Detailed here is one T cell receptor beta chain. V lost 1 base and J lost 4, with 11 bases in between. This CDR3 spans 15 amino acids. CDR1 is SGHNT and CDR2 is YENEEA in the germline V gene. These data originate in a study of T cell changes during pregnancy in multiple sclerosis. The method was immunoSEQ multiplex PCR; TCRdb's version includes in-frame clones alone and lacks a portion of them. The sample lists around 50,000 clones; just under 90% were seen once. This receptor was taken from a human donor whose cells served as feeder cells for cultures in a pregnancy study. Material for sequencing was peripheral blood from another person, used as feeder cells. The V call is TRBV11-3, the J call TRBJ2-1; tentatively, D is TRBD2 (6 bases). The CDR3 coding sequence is TGTGCCAGCAGCTTAGTGGTAGCGGAATACAATGAGCAGTTCTTC. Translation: CASSLVVAEYNEQFF.